This TCR beta chain was observed in a study of CD8 T cells in ankylosing spondylitis. This clonotype was picked up many times. No antigen is known for it. With V trimmed by 11 bases and J by 0 bases, 9 bases remained unmatched. The CDR3 is made up of 14 amino acids. Germline V CDR1 and CDR2: MDHEN, SYDVKM. TCRdb recomputed calls from the 5' RACE reads with MiXCR, one row per CDR3 protein. This table holds 200,000 to 250,000 distinct CDR3 sequences, 6% to 8.5% found once. Overall study findings and caveats: It appeared that ankylosing spondylitis blood was characterized by a TCR beta motif of roughly 8 highly homologous variants.

This receptor was identified in a male donor with ankylosing spondylitis. The material sequenced was blood, either unsorted or a sorted T cell fraction (not recorded which). The chain recombines TRBV28 with TRBJ2-7, with 8 bases that match TRBD1. CDR3 region: CALSRDRYSYEQYF. In DNA, the CDR3 is TGTGCCCTTTCTAGGGACAGGTACTCCTACGAGCAGTACTTC.